Each of the 12 T cell receptor beta chains below was sequenced from the same sample in a study of CXCR3-negative and CXCR3-positive naive CD8 T cells. Points from the study as a whole: Naive cells that were CXCR3-positive had more hydrophobic TRB CDR3s (compared with CXCR3-negative naive cells).

No antigen is known for these receptors. The TRB libraries of cDNA were built by UMI-labeled 5' RACE. Reanalyzing the 5' RACE reads, TCRdb keeps one entry per CDR3 protein, without DNA. The specimen's table records approximately 88,000 distinct CDR3 sequences. Material for sequencing was naive CXCR3+ CD8+ T cells from blood. The subset is: CD45RO-CCR7+CD27+CD95- naive CD8+ T cells expressing CXCR3 (TNR3+). The source is a human donor in good health. Some clones in this sample may be carry-over from other donors' samples.

The chain has TRBV12-3 or TRBV12-4 and TRBJ1-1; TCRdb's D call of TRBD1 is untestable without DNA. The CDR3 is made up of 14 amino acids. This CDR3 reads CASSSNPEGGGAFF.

The chain has TRBV5-5 and TRBJ1-6; TCRdb's assignment of TRBD1 cannot be checked, as there is no DNA. Germline CDR1 SGHKS, CDR2 YYEKEE (reference sequence). The CDR3 contains 14 residues. Here the CDR3 reads CASSPGQGSSPLHF.

The chain carries TRBV29-1 and TRBJ1-1; TCRdb returns TRBD1, unconfirmable since there is no DNA. Germline CDR1 reads SQVTM; CDR2 reads ANQGSEA. This CDR3 contains 15 residues. The CDR3 loop is CSVDFGVGGNTEAFF.

J is TRBJ1-5 and V is TRBV7-9. The germline V gene encodes CDR1 SEHNR and CDR2 FQNEAQ (reference sequence). The CDR3 spans 12 residues. CDR3 protein: CASSPSDQPQHF.

The V gene is TRBV7-9, the J gene TRBJ2-3; TCRdb's assignment of TRBD1 cannot be checked, as there is no DNA. This CDR3 is built from 13 residues. Germline V gene data show CDR1 as SEHNR and CDR2 as FQNEAQ (reference sequence). CDR3 loop: CASSFPGRDTQYF.

The chain joins TRBV4-2 to TRBJ2-7; TCRdb proposes TRBD1, but this gene call is untestable without DNA. Germline V gene sequence: CDR1 LGHNA, CDR2 YNFKEQ. There are 14 residues in the CDR3. The CDR3 sequence: CASSPPGQRYEQYF.

This sequence joins TRBV29-1 and TRBJ2-7; the D gene TCRdb calls, TRBD1, cannot be checked with no DNA. The CDR3 is 17 amino acids. The germline V gene encodes CDR1 SQVTM and CDR2 ANQGSEA. The CDR3 sequence: CSASNYGQRTFVYEQYF.

The CDR3 loop reads CASSLGAGTSPGDEQFF. The genes are TRBV27 and TRBJ2-1; TCRdb lists TRBD2, though no DNA is available to test this call. CDR3 length: 17 residues. Germline CDR1 MNHEY, CDR2 SMNVEV (reference sequence).

V is TRBV27 and J is TRBJ2-2. The CDR3 has 15 amino acids. Germline assignment: CDR1 MNHEY and CDR2 SMNVEV (reference sequence). The chain's CDR3 is CASSLSMMVTGELFF.

The chain combines TRBV4-3 with TRBJ2-5. Germline V gene sequence: CDR1 LGHNA, CDR2 YSLEER. The length of the CDR3 is 13 residues. CDR3 sequence reads: CASSPGPSATQYF.

The rearrangement joins TRBV6-2 or TRBV6-3 to TRBJ2-7; TCRdb's D call, TRBD1, is unchecked because there is no DNA. The CDR3 totals 18 residues. CDR1 and CDR2 (germline): MNHEY, SVGEGT. The CDR3 region is CASSYDLAGAVGSYEQYF.

The CDR3 reads CASSLQLADSYNEQFF. V usage is TRBV5-1 and J usage is TRBJ2-1; TCRdb indicates TRBD2, and absent DNA this call remains unverified. Per the germline V gene, CDR1 is SGHRS and CDR2 is YFSETQ. The CDR3 totals 16 residues.